One and the same sample provided the 25 T cell receptor beta chains below, sequenced in a study of shared clonotypes between healthy human individuals. The repertoire was sequenced with immunoSEQ multiplex PCR; TCRdb's copy has only in-frame clones and lacks some. The repertoire consists of hundreds of thousands of clones, with roughly 72% occurring once and the leading ten covering around 1.8%. Sequenced sample: memory CD4+ T cells sorted from blood. Regarding subset: CD45RA-negative fraction. The receptors stem from a woman aged 25 to 39 in good health.

This sequence joins TRBV2 and TRBJ2-7; D not resolved. The CDR3 is made up of 12 amino acids. Germline V gene sequence: CDR1 SNHLY, CDR2 FYNNEI. Trimming took off 4 bases at V and 6 bases at J, with 10 bases between the two ends. The CDR3 reads CASSVIRSEQYF. The CDR3 coding sequence is TGTGCCAGCAGTGTCATAAGGTCCGAGCAGTACTTC. Supplemented by reference TRBV2 and TRBJ2-7, the full variable domain reads EPEVTQTPSHQVTQMGQEVILRCVPISNHLYFYWYRQILGQKVEFLVSFYNNEISEKSEIFDDQFSVERPDGSNFTLKIRSTKLEDSAMYFCASSVIRSEQYFGPGTRLTVT.

This clone has more than one count but fewer than ten. This sequence joins TRBV5-1 and TRBJ1-4; D remains ambiguous. Germline V gene lookup returns CDR1 SGHRS and CDR2 YFSETQ. Trimming shortened V by 0 bases and J by 10 bases, and 16 bases separated the two germline ends. This CDR3 comprises 15 residues. The CDR3 nucleotides are TGCGCCAGCAGCTTGGAATCTTCGGCCTCCACAAAACTGTTTTTT. Its protein product is CASSLESSASTKLFF.

Only a few counts were recorded for this clone. CDR3 in DNA: TGTGCCAGTAGTTTTTTCACCCAGGGGGCCGATGGCTACACCTTC. It is translated as CASSFFTQGADGYTF. The genes are TRBV19 and TRBJ1-2, with TRBD1 identical over 8 bases. After removal of 5 bases from V and 6 bases from J, the junction contained 11 bases not matched to a gene. Germline values: CDR1 LNHDA, CDR2 SQIVND (reference sequence). This CDR3 region has 15 residues.

This clone was counted many times. This chain connects TRBV7-9 to TRBJ2-4, with D perhaps assigned TRBD1 or TRBD2 (5 bases each). The CDR3 runs 14 residues. V shed 1 base and J shed 8 bases, with 12 bases lying between them. Germline V gene data show CDR1 as SEHNR and CDR2 as FQNEAQ (reference sequence). The CDR3 sequence: CASSLGGETDIQYF. The DNA of the CDR3 is TGTGCCAGCAGCTTAGGAGGGGAGACGGACATTCAGTACTTC.

The gene calls are TRBV4-2 and TRBJ2-7; tentative D call: TRBD2 (6 bases). V lost 0 bases and J 3 bases, leaving 12 bases between the germline ends. The CDR3 spans 15 residues. Looked up from germline, CDR1 is LGHNA and CDR2 is YNFKEQ. Written as DNA, the CDR3 is TGTGCCAGCAGCCAAGACGGGAGCTCAAACTACGAGCAGTACTTC. As protein: CASSQDGSSNYEQYF.

Comment on this clone: The junction departs from germline at one end; a sequencing error may be responsible. CDR3 loop: CASSTAPGQGGRRLVRREGSGQYF. The CDR3 DNA reads TGTGCCAGCAGCACAGCTCCGGGACAGGGTGGGAGGCGTTTAGTTCGGCGGGAGGGAAGTGGGCAGTACTTC. V gene TRBV7-1 combines with J gene TRBJ2-7; D is perhaps TRBD1 or TRBD2 (9 bases each). TRBV7-1 falls under the ORF class, with uncertain function. CDR3 length: 24 amino acids.

V and J are TRBV7-9 and TRBJ1-2, with D tentatively TRBD1 (6 bases). The germline V gene encodes CDR1 SEHNR and CDR2 FQNEAQ (reference sequence). The CDR3 is made up of 17 amino acids. Trimming stripped 5 bases from V and 8 bases from J, with 27 bases between. The CDR3 region is CASSPPPGHHSWVGYTF. The CDR3 DNA follows: TGTGCCAGCAGCCCCCCCCCGGGACACCATTCATGGGTCGGCTACACCTTC.

This chain uses TRBV29-1 with TRBJ1-2; D is undetermined. This CDR3 comprises 14 residues. The germline V gene has CDR1 SQVTM and CDR2 ANQGSEA. The V gene lost 4 bases and the J gene lost 2 bases, with 14 bases spanning the gap. CDR3 DNA sequence: TGCAGCGTTGTAATCCCCGTTTCCAACTATGGCTACACCTTC. This encodes CSVVIPVSNYGYTF.

The V and J genes are TRBV6-1 and TRBJ2-2, with D maybe TRBD1 (6 bases). The CDR3 contains 13 residues. Germline V lookup: CDR1 MNHNS, CDR2 SASEGT. V was shortened by 4 bases and J by 5 bases, with 8 bases between the two germline ends. Here the CDR3 reads CASSVTGTGELFF. The DNA for the CDR3 is TGTGCCAGCAGTGTTACAGGGACCGGGGAGCTGTTTTTT.

This clone has a handful of counts. V gene TRBV4-1 combines with J gene TRBJ2-7; D is perhaps TRBD1 (6 bases). Germline CDR1 reads MGHRA; CDR2 reads YSYEKL. This CDR3 region has 16 residues. V dropped 1 base and J dropped 0 bases, with 13 bases sitting between them. CDR3 in amino acids: CASSQVSGQSSYEQYF. For the CDR3, the DNA is TGCGCCAGCAGCCAAGTCTCTGGACAGTCCTCCTACGAGCAGTACTTC.

This CDR3 reads CASRLLAGVLGKQYF. In nucleotides, the CDR3 is TGTGCCAGCCGGCTACTAGCGGGAGTTTTAGGCAAGCAGTACTTC. The chain combines TRBV2 with TRBJ2-7; 11 bases map to TRBD2. After removal of 8 bases from V and 8 bases from J, the junction contained 14 bases not matched to a gene. The CDR3 length is 15 residues. Germline lookup yields CDR1 SNHLY and CDR2 FYNNEI.

The gene calls are TRBV6-5 and TRBJ2-4; maybe TRBD1 (6 bases). The germline V gene has CDR1 MNHEY and CDR2 SVGAGI. The CDR3 loop spans 14 amino acids. Trimming took off 4 bases at V and 5 bases at J, with 12 bases between the two ends. The CDR3 nucleotides read TGTGCCAGCAGTTCCGGACAGCCGGAAAACATTCAGTACTTC. This sequence encodes CASSSGQPENIQYF.

The genes are TRBV28 and TRBJ1-1; 8 positions match TRBD1. The CDR3 extends over 15 amino acids. The junction had 9 bases not matched to a gene; V was cut back by 4 bases and J by 5 bases. Germline CDR1 reads MDHEN; CDR2 reads SYDVKM. The CDR3 protein is CASSSSGTGGTEAFF. Written as DNA, the CDR3 is TGTGCCAGCAGTTCCTCAGGGACAGGTGGGACTGAAGCTTTCTTT.

This rearrangement joins TRBV19 to TRBJ2-1; D may be TRBD1 (5 bases). V was clipped by 5 bases and J by 2 bases, with 10 bases between them. The CDR3 has 14 residues. Germline assignment: CDR1 LNHDA and CDR2 SQIVND (reference sequence). The CDR3 spells CASSLSRAYNEQFF. The CDR3 bases are TGTGCCAGTAGTCTATCCAGGGCCTACAATGAGCAGTTCTTC.

The J gene is TRBJ1-4, the V gene TRBV5-5; D gene ambiguous. The CDR3 covers 14 residues. V was cut by 0 bases and J by 3 bases, with 6 bases left in between. The germline CDR1 and CDR2 sequences are SGHKS and YYEKEE (reference sequence). CDR3 protein: CASSLGWANEKLFF. The CDR3 DNA sequence: TGTGCCAGCAGCTTGGGTTGGGCTAATGAAAAACTGTTTTTT.

Remarks on this clone: Other DNA sequences of this sample code for an identical CDR3. V usage is TRBV6-5 and J usage is TRBJ1-2, with D possibly TRBD1 on 6 matching bases. The CDR3 runs to 13 residues. Germline V gene data show CDR1 as MNHEY and CDR2 as SVGAGI. The germline V and J ends were trimmed by 3 bases and 5 bases, with 10 bases remaining between them. For the CDR3, the DNA is TGTGCCAGCAGTTATGGGGGCGGGTATGGCTACACCTTC. It codes for CASSYGGGYGYTF.

Ten or more counts support this clone. V and J are TRBV7-2 and TRBJ2-3; 7 nucleotides agree with TRBD2. The V and J ends lost 3 bases and 2 bases, in that order; junction bases with no gene match: 8. The CDR3 has 16 residues. The germline gives CDR1 SGHTA, CDR2 FQGNSA. CDR3 nucleotide sequence: TGTGCCAGCAGCTTGGCGGGAGCCGGGACCACAGATACGCAGTATTTT. Amino acids: CASSLAGAGTTDTQYF.

This clone has just a few counts. The chain carries TRBV4-2 and TRBJ1-1; the D is unclear. CDR1 is LGHNA, CDR2 YNFKEQ, per germline. V gave up 6 bases and J gave up 2 bases, with 10 bases separating them. CDR3 length: 13 residues. CDR3 sequence: CASSDDTNTEAFF. The CDR3 DNA is TGTGCCAGCAGTGATGACACAAACACTGAAGCTTTCTTT.

This clone was found once. The CDR3 DNA is TGTGCCAGCAGCCCGGGGGGGGCCGGTGGCTACACCTTC. Its translation is CASSPGGAGGYTF. This chain links TRBV7-2 with TRBJ1-2; D is perhaps TRBD1 (6 bases). CDR3 length equals 13 residues. V was clipped by 5 bases and J by 7 bases, with 14 bases between them. Germline CDR1 reads SGHTA; CDR2 reads FQGNSA.

The chain has TRBV7-2 and TRBJ1-4; TRBD1 might be the D (5 bases). V lost 4 bases and J lost 2, with 14 bases in between. The CDR3 contains 16 residues. In germline, CDR1 is SGHTA, CDR2 FQGNSA. CDR3 sequence reads: CASSWGSRTTNEKLFF. The CDR3 DNA sequence: TGTGCCAGCAGCTGGGGGAGTCGGACGACTAATGAAAAACTGTTTTTT. Supplemented by reference TRBV7-2 and TRBJ1-4, the full variable domain reads GAGVSQSPSNKVTEKGKDVELRCDPISGHTALYWYRQSLGQGLEFLIYFQGNSAPDKSGLPSDRFSAERTGGSVSTLTIQRTQQEDSAVYLCASSWGSRTTNEKLFFGSGTQLSVL.

The genes are TRBV7-8 and TRBJ2-4, with 7 bases fitting TRBD2. With V trimmed by 2 bases and J by 0 bases, 4 bases remained unmatched. CDR3 size: 16 residues. Per the germline V gene, CDR1 is SGHVS and CDR2 is FQNEAQ. The CDR3 DNA reads as TGTGCCAGCAGCTTAAGGGAGGGAGTAGCCAAAAACATTCAGTACTTC. It translates to CASSLREGVAKNIQYF.

The chain couples TRBV2 to TRBJ1-5; D is undetermined. V lost 7 bases, J lost 2 bases, and 6 bases lay in between. This CDR3 has 12 residues. Per the germline V gene, CDR1 is SNHLY and CDR2 is FYNNEI. CDR3 bases: TGTGCCAGCAAAAGAGGCAATCAGCCCCAGCATTTT. The encoded protein is CASKRGNQPQHF.

The chain employs TRBV7-2 and TRBJ2-1, with D tentatively TRBD2 (6 bases). The CDR3 length is 14 residues. Per germline, CDR1 SGHTA and CDR2 FQGNSA. V gave up 2 bases and J gave up 5 bases, with 10 bases separating them. The CDR3 spells CASSLSSGNNEQFF. In DNA, the CDR3 is TGTGCCAGCAGCTTAAGTAGCGGCAACAATGAGCAGTTCTTC.

The rearrangement links TRBV7-3 to TRBJ1-1; D unresolved. Germline V gives CDR1 SGHTA, CDR2 FQGTGA. The CDR3 is 15 amino acids. Trimming took off 1 base at V and 3 bases at J, with 12 bases between the two ends. CDR3 sequence reads: CASSLIRAPDTEAFF. CDR3 DNA: TGTGCCAGCAGCTTAATAAGGGCCCCAGACACTGAAGCTTTCTTT.

This clone was seen only a few times. This chain uses TRBV7-8 with TRBJ2-7; D is unclear. This CDR3 contains 15 residues. Germline lookup yields CDR1 SGHVS and CDR2 FQNEAQ. V was trimmed by 4 bases and J by 3 bases, leaving 16 bases between them. CDR3 region: CASSSGPANRYEQYF. The DNA for the CDR3 is TGTGCCAGCAGCTCTGGACCGGCGAACCGCTACGAGCAGTACTTC.